This T cell receptor beta chain was found in a study of T-cell memory formation after mild COVID-19. Amplification by 5'RACE using constant-segment primers produced TCR alpha and TCR beta cDNA libraries that carried sample barcodes and UMIs. A single record per CDR3 protein comes from TCRdb applying MiXCR to the 5' RACE reads. The data contain 240,000 or so distinct CDR3 sequences, roughly 9.4% of them singletons. Unmatched junction bases numbered 4, after V lost 5 bases and J lost 6 bases. The CDR3 has 14 amino acids. CDR1 is LGHDT and CDR2 is YNNKEL in the germline V gene (reference sequence). The table lists this clonotype with a few counts.

Sequencing used PBMCs or a T cell subset sorted from them (not recorded which). The rearrangement links TRBV3-1 to TRBJ2-5, with 12 bases identical to TRBD2. The sequence was collected from a man aged 18 to 35 who had mild COVID-19 (a few samples of this study predate the infection). Cell type and time point are not known. This chain's CDR3 is CASSSTSGGKTQYF. Written as DNA, the CDR3 is TGTGCCAGCAGCTCGACTAGCGGGGGCAAGACCCAGTACTTC.